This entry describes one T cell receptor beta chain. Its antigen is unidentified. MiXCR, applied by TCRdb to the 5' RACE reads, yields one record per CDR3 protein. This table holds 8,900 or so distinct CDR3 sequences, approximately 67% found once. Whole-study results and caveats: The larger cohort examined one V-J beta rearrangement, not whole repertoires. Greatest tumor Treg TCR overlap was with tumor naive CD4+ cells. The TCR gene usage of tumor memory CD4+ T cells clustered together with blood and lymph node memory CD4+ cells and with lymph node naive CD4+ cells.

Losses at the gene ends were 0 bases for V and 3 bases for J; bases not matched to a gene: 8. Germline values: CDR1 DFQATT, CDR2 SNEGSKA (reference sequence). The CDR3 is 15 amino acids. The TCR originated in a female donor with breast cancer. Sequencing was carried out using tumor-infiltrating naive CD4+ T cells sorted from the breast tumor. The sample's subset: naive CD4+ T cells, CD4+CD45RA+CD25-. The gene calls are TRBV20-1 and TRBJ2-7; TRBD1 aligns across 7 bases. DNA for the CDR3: TGCAGTGCTAGAGATCTTCGGGACAGCTACTACGAGCAGTACTTC. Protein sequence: CSARDLRDSYYEQYF.